This TCR beta chain was found in a study of beta chain features in type 1 diabetes. General study results and limits: For TCRB rearrangement, an influence of HLA type remained unresolved here. Within each of all four CD4+ subsets, Type 1 diabetes patients had TCRB CDR3s that were moderately but significantly shorter. Because the template was cDNA, high-expressing cells might be over-represented.

Since all of the isolated RNA was reverse transcribed, expressed TCRB transcripts were what got sequenced. Repertoires were generated with immunoSEQ multiplex PCR, while TCRdb's copy carries only in-frame clones and drops some. The sample holds 400,000 or so clones, over 10% seen once. The single heparinised draw taken from each donor contained around 100 mL of blood on average. A remark on this clone: Its antigen is not identified.

The CDR3 consists of 15 residues. CDR1 SEHNR and CDR2 FQNEAQ come from the germline V gene (reference sequence). V shed 4 bases, J shed 0 bases, and the junction held 3 bases outside the gene matches. The chain links TRBV7-9 to TRBJ2-3; 8 nucleotides agree with TRBD2. Material: naive CD4+ T cells from blood. The source of this sequence is a woman under 30 with type 1 diabetes. In nucleotides, the CDR3 is TGTGCCAGCAGCTCGACTAGCGCAAGCACAGATACGCAGTATTTT. Residues: CASSSTSASTDTQYF.